The clone carrying this TCR beta chain occurred a few times. Its target is not known. TCRdb fed the reads into MiXCR, producing one record per CDR3 protein. In the table there are approximately 770,000 distinct CDR3 sequences, about 28% of which are singletons. This sample was included in a study of T cell repertoires in cytomegalovirus infection. Study-wide background: Used in the study were CMV epitopes, some recently identified and HLA-C-restricted, others well-studied and HLA-B-restricted. Public signatures in TCR beta pointed to CMV infection and matching HLA type.

Germline lookup yields CDR1 SGHRS and CDR2 YFSETQ. CDR3 length: 19 residues. V gave up 4 bases and J gave up 1 base; unmatched junction bases: 17. The study's findings and limits: There were carriers of CMV plus the relevant HLA, and cumulative public TCR beta family frequency identified them. Dominating the ex vivo response were HLA-C-restricted CMV-specific TCR beta clonotypes.

The specimen was cultured CD8+ T cells from PBMCs, collected from culture after CMV antigen stimulation. The chain employs TRBV5-1 and TRBJ2-1, with 7 bases that match TRBD2. The origin of this receptor is a human donor in good health (CMV status not recorded). Some clones in this sample may be carry-over from other donors' samples. The CDR3 sequence is CASSAGPRERGPSYNEQFF. The CDR3 DNA is TGCGCCAGCAGCGCGGGCCCCAGGGAGCGGGGACCTTCCTACAATGAGCAGTTCTTC. The variable domain in full, with the rest retrieved from reference TRBV5-1 and TRBJ2-1, is KAGVTQTPRYLIKTRGQQVTLSCSPISGHRSVSWYQQTPGQGLQFLFEYFSETQRNKGNFPGRFSGRQFSNSRSEMNVSTLELGDSALYLCASSAGPRERGPSYNEQFFGPGTRLTVL.